Sequencing of this T cell receptor beta chain was carried out in a study of shared clonotypes between healthy human individuals. Study-wide findings and caveats: For sorted subsets, rarefaction showed incomplete sequencing despite large depth.

Evenly divided among several immunoSEQ plates was the genomic DNA of each subset. Only in-frame clones appear in the TCRdb table, and some are missing; sequencing was by immunoSEQ multiplex PCR. Here the sample spans about 1,900,000 clones, over 85% being singletons. Naive CD8 isolation took CD45RO-negative cells positively selected for CCR7 and excluded terminally differentiated effector memory CD45RA+ cells. Germline V gene data show CDR1 as SGDLS and CDR2 as YYNGEE. The length of the CDR3 is 15 residues. V trimming: 2 bases; J trimming: 0 bases; junction bases outside the gene matches: 3. Note on this clone: The antigen is undetermined. Other DNA sequences in this specimen translate into the identical CDR3.

Specimen: naive CD8+ T cells sorted from blood. This sequence joins TRBV9 and TRBJ2-7; 9 bases are a match to TRBD2. The source is a man between 18 and 29 years old in good health. DNA for the CDR3: TGTGCCAGCAGCGTGTCTAGCGGGAACTCCTACGAGCAGTACTTC. It encodes CASSVSSGNSYEQYF.